This TCR beta chain is from a study of technical replicates of blood from a few donors (dated by TCRdb to 2015 to 2018). Of note for this clone: Its antigen target is currently unknown. No per-base quality is available; no much larger clone lies one base away.

V loses 5 bases, J loses 10 bases, and the germline ends lie 12 bases apart. In the germline V gene (reference sequence), CDR1 corresponds to SEHNR and CDR2 to FQNEAQ. The CDR3 sequence holds 12 residues, the cysteine and phenylalanine included. The read is trimmed to its CDR3 DNA, 36 bases read in frame from base 1. Library generation was performed with the immunoSEQ multiplex PCR assay. Sourced from immuneACCESS, this table was stored by TCRdb with only in-frame sequences that have V and J called. A share of the clones is absent; for the studies checked, an unresolved V gene accounts for under half, and the remainder has no known explanation. The sample profile shows 55,000 to 65,000 clones; around 93% of them were found once. In total, the top ten clones hold around 4.2% of the sample.

The sequencing sample was made of PBMCs. The chain joins TRBV7-9 to TRBJ2-1, with the D gene call left open. The TCR comes from a human donor in good health. Some clones in this sample may be carry-over from other donors' samples. CDR3 region: CASSLTAGEQFF. Here is the DNA: TGTGCCAGCAGCCTTACTGCAGGAGAGCAGTTCTTC.